At least ten counts were recorded for the clone carrying this TCR beta chain. Its antigen is still unknown. This record comes from a study of CD8+CD57+ T cells in acquired aplastic anemia. Looking at the study overall: An average of roughly 3 ug of DNA was obtained from sorted CD4+ and CD8+ cells. On average, healthy donors gave about 11 million reads for CD4+ cells. General study results and limits: Significant differences in CD8+ Simpson's diversity were not observed between patients and controls. Patients had roughly 29 CD8+ CDR3 sequences in common with controls (the shared set).

Both TCR beta VDJ combination and CDR3 sequence profiling were carried out. Genomic DNA was the template for this profiling. MiXCR, applied by TCRdb to the reads, yields one record per CDR3 protein. The repertoire has a few hundred thousand distinct CDR3 sequences, 30% to 40% of them found once; the top ten carry 0.9% to 1.2%. The length of the CDR3 is 14 residues. Trimming pared 9 bases from V and 2 bases from J, leaving 17 bases between. Germline V CDR1 and CDR2: WNHNN, SYGVQD (reference sequence). The TCR sequence derives from a human donor in good health, serving as a control. The J gene is TRBJ2-7, the V gene TRBV10-1, with D uncertain. The material sequenced was sorted CD4+, CD8+, or CD8+CD57+ T cells (not recorded which) from PBMCs. In nucleotides, the CDR3 is TGCGCCAGACTTCCCCTCGGACCCCCCTACGAGCAGTACTTC. Its translation: CARLPLGPPYEQYF.